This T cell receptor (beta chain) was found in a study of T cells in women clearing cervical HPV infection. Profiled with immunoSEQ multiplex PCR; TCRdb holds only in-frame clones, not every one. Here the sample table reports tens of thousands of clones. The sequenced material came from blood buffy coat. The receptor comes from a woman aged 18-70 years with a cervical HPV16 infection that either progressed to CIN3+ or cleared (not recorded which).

CDR3 in amino acids: CATSSGTSGTYEQYF. Partial CDR3 DNA: TGTGCCACCTCCAGCGGGACTAGCGGTACCTACGAG. This rearrangement joins TRBV15 to TRBJ2-7; 11 positions match TRBD2. The read comes to an end 3 residues before the CDR3 does, leaving the germline J gene to fill in the end. The V gene's germline CDR1 is LNHNV and CDR2 YYDKDF (reference sequence). This CDR3 has 15 residues. Losses at the gene ends were 8 bases for V and 2 bases for J; bases not matched to a gene: 8.